This TCR beta chain was sequenced in a study of identical twins. TCRdb redid the calling of the 5' RACE reads with MiXCR, one entry per CDR3 protein. The sample lists around 220,000 distinct CDR3 sequences; about an eighth were seen once. V lost 5 bases and J lost 0; bases outside the gene matches: 6. The CDR3 covers 16 residues. Germline V gives CDR1 SGHAT, CDR2 FQNNGV. About this clonotype: Its specificity is not known.

Regarding the study as a whole: The abundant beta clonotypes from cord blood had fewer insertions, and memory repertoires had none of this. Conclusions were based on cross-sectional statistical analysis, without following the same donors. Twin-shared out-of-frame alpha sequences were enriched for low generation probability.

Sequenced input: memory (CD45RO+) T cells sorted from blood. The clonotype originates from a woman in her late teens or twenties in good health. The J gene is TRBJ2-2, the V gene TRBV11-2; TRBD2 matches 7 bases. The CDR3 DNA reads TGTGCCAGCAGCACGTTAGCGGGCACGAACACCGGGGAGCTGTTTTTT. Residues: CASSTLAGTNTGELFF.